Included here is one TCR beta chain sequence, with context. The library targeted TCRbeta and was prepared with unique molecular identifiers. TCRdb reprocessed the PCR reads with MiXCR, giving one entry per CDR3 protein. The top ten hold around 2.5% of the sample, which has more than 200,000 distinct CDR3 sequences, roughly 25% seen once. The sample is drawn from a study of T-cell reconstitution after alpha-beta-depleted transplantation in children. CDR1 and CDR2 from the germline V gene are MNHEY and SVGEGT. Deletions cut 1 base from V and 1 base from J, with 7 bases between. The CDR3 runs to 14 residues.

V is TRBV6-2 or TRBV6-3 and J is TRBJ1-1; D ambiguous. Sequenced material: PBMCs, taken before TCRalphabeta/CD19-depleted stem cell transplant. This TCR was recovered from a girl aged 2 to 9 with Fanconi anemia, due to receive a stem cell transplant. CDR3 residues: CASSYFTKNTEAFF. In nucleotides, the CDR3 is TGTGCCAGCAGTTACTTTACCAAGAACACTGAAGCTTTCTTT.